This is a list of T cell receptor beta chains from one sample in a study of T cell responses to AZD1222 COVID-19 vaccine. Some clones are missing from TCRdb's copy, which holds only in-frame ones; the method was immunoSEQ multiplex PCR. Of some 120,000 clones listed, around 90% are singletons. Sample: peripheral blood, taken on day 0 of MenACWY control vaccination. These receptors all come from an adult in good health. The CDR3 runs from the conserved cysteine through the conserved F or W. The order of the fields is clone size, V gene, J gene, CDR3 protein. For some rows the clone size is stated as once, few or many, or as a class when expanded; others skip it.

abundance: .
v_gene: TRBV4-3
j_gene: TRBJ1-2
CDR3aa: CASSQEVRTGGSYGYTF

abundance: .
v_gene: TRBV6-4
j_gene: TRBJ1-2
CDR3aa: CASSDLPDTNYGYTF

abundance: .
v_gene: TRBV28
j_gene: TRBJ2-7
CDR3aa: CASSLIAYEQYF

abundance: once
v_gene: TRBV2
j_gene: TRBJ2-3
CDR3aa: CASNRQGPGTDTQYF

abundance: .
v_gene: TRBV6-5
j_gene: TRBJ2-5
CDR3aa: CASSSTTGVVETQYF

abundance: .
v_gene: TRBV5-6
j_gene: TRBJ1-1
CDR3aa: CASSLGPNPDTEAFF

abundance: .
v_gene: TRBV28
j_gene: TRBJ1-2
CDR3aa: CASRLGTTNYGYTF

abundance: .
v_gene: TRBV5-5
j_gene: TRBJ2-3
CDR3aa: CASSPRSGSLTDTQYF

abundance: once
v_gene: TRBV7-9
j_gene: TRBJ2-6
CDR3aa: CASSLSGSKTGANVLTF

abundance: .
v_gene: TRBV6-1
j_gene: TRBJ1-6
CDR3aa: CASSDDRGNSPLHF

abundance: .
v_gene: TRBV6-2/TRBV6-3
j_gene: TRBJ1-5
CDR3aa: CASSTLPRGGNQPQHF

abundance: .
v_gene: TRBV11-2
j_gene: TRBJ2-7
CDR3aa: CASSLGVGTGYEQYF

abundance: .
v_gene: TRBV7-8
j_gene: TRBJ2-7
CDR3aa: CASSPGRGTGKFYEQYF

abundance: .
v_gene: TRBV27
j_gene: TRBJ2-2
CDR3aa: CASSWLAGNTGELFF

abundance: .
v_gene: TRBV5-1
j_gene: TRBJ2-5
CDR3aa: CASSNTDQETQYF

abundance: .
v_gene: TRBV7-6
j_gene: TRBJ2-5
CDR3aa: CASSGIEGISETQYF

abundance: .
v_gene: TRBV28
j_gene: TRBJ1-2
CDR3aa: CASRGGQGGGYTF

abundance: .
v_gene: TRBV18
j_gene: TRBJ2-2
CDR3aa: CASSPQGLAGNTGELFF

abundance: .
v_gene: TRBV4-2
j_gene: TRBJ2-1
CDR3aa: CASSQDLVAGLSYNEQFF

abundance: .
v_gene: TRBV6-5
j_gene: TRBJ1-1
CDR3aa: CASSLLTGNTEAFF

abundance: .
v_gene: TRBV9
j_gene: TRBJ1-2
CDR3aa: CASSVGSRETRKYGYTF

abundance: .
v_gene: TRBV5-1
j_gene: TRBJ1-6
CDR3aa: CASSLGPPDSPLHF

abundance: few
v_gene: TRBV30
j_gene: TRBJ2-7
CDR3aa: CAWSSTRTGGPYEQYF

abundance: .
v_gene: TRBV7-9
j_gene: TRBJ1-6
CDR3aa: CASSLSGSSSPLHF

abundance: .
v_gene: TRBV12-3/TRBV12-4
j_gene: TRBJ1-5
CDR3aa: CASSFSGVQPQHF

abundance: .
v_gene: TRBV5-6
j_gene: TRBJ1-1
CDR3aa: CASSTWDLMNTEAFF

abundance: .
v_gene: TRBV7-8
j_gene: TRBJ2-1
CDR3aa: CASSFPRGLAPSSSYNEQFF

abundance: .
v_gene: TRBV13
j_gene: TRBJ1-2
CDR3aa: CASSSQAFSPRYGYTF

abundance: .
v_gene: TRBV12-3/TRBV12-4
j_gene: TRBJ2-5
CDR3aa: CASTLGGGETQYF

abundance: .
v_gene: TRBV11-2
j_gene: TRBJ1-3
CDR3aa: CASSPLVGSGNTIYF

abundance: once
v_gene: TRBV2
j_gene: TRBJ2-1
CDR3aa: CASSELAGGDEQFF

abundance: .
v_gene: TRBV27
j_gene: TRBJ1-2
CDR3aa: CASSLLSGGGDGYTF

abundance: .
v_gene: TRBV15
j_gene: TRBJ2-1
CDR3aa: CATRFLGGSSGTLFF

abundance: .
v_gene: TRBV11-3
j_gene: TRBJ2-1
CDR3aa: CASSLAGGREQFF

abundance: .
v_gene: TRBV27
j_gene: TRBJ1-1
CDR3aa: CASSPHTGVNTEAFF

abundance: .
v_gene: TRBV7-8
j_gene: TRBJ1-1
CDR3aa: CASSPRDRGLVNTEAFF

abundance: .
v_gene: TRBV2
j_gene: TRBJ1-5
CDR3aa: CASSEVRWGNRELSNQPQHF

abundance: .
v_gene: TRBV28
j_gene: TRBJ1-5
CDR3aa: CASSGLQGGNQPQHF

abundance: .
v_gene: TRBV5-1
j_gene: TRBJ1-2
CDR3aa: CASHPTGAAGGGYTF

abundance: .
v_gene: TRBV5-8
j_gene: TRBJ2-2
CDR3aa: CASSPRQAVQTGELFF

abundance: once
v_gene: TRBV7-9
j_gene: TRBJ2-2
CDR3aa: CASRGLAGSNTGELFF

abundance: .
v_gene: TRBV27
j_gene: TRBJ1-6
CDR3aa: CASRSVPPGSPLHF

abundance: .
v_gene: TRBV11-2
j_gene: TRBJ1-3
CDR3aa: CASSLTSSGNTIYF

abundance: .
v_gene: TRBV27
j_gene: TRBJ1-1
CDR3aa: CASTSLGAGNTEAFF

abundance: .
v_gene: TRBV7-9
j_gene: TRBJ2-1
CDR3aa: CASSLVGPFSYNEQFF

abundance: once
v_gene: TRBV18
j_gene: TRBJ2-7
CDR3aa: CASSPGTGAYEQYF

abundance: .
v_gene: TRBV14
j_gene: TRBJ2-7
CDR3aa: CASSEVTGYRNEQYF

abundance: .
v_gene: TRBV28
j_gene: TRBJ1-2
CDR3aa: CASSLQGAYYGYTF

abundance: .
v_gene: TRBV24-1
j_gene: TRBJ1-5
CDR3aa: CATSDSRGTFNQPQHF

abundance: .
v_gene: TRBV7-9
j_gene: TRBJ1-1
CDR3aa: CASSLRSGMNTEAFF

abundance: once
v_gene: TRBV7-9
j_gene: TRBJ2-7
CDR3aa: CASSQDPGREQYF

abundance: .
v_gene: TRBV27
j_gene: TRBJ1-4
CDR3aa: CASMGRPGEKLFF

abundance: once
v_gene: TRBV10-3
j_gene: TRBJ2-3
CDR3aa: CAISVPGSSATQYF